This T cell receptor (beta chain) was captured by sequencing in a study of cytomegalovirus exposure and HLA in healthy donors. Study-level findings and limits: The authors judged a highly shared variant cluster likely a sequencing artifact. TCR beta chains associated with HLA were, in a later analysis, more clonally expanded than equally common others.

Researchers ran the PCR with 60 Vbeta and 13 Jbeta primers. Some clones are missing from TCRdb's copy, which holds only in-frame ones; the method was immunoSEQ multiplex PCR. The data hold some 130,000 clones, with about 74% observed a single time. CDR1 and CDR2 from the germline V gene are SGDLS and YYNGEE. The CDR3 is made up of 13 amino acids. The J segment lost 4 bases and the V segment lost 4 bases, leaving 4 bases of the junction unmatched. Notes on this clone: The target antigen is unknown.

The sequence came from a man aged 30 to 39 in good health and CMV-seronegative. What was sequenced was PBMCs. The genes are TRBV9 and TRBJ1-2; 7 positions agree with TRBD1. CDR3 amino acids: CASSRQGVYGYTF. DNA for the CDR3: TGTGCCAGCAGCCGACAGGGTGTCTATGGCTACACCTTC. Together with reference TRBV9 and TRBJ1-2, the CDR3 gives the full variable domain: DSGVTQTPKHLITATGQRVTLRCSPRSGDLSVYWYQQSLDQGLQFLIQYYNGEERAKGNILERFSAQQFPDLHSELNLSSLELGDSALYFCASSRQGVYGYTFGSGTRLTVV.